The 26 T cell receptor beta chains listed next were all sequenced from one sample in a study of regulatory T cells in long-lasting Graves disease. Time point denoted: newly diagnosed GD, antithyroid drugs for less than 3 months. PBMCs were the source of the RNA used for TCR sequencing. For TCR beta, libraries came from iRepertoire HTBI primers and Arm-PCR of CDR3 regions. TCRdb re-called the multiplex PCR reads with MiXCR, one entry per CDR3 protein. The table includes hundreds of thousands of distinct CDR3 sequences, around 15% detected once. The data also belong to a second study, concerning T cells in Graves' hyperthyroidism and ophthalmopathy.

The input for sequencing was peripheral blood mononuclear cells (PBMCs), taken at new diagnosis, from a patient treated with antithyroid drugs. These receptors all stem from a woman aged 25-40 years with Graves disease.

This clonotype has a count of ten or more. J is TRBJ1-2 and V is TRBV28; TRBD1 might be the D (6 bases). This CDR3 comprises 17 residues. In germline, CDR1 is MDHEN, CDR2 SYDVKM. The ends were cut back, 3 bases at V and 6 bases at J, with 23 bases in the middle. The CDR3 region has the DNA TGTGCCAGCAGTTTCCCCATTTTGATGGGGGGCTCGGATGGCTACACCTTC. It translates to CASSFPILMGGSDGYTF.

This clonotype was seen many times. CDR3 region: CASSSQAGGVETQYF. As DNA, the CDR3 is TGTGCCAGCAGCTCTCAAGCGGGAGGGGTCGAGACCCAGTACTTC. The genes are TRBV11-2 and TRBJ2-5; 10 positions agree with TRBD2. CDR1 SGHAT and CDR2 FQNNGV come from the germline V gene. Trimming removed 4 bases from V and 5 bases from J; junction bases left unmatched: 7. The CDR3 has 15 amino acids.

Note on this clonotype: This CDR3 fails to terminate in the conserved phenylalanine or tryptophan, so it likely reflects a read error. The rearrangement uses TRBV18 and TRBJ2-7; 10 nucleotides agree with TRBD2. Unmatched junction bases numbered 2, after V lost 1 base and J lost 5 bases. Looked up from germline, CDR1 is KGHSH and CDR2 is LQKENI. The CDR3 has 14 residues. The CDR3 reads CASSPRLAGDEQYS. The CDR3 DNA is TGTGCCAGCTCACCACGACTAGCGGGCGACGAGCAGTACTCC.

In this sample, this clonotype turned up many times. The chain employs TRBV20-1 and TRBJ2-5, with a tentative D call TRBD2 (6 bases). The CDR3 runs to 12 residues. The germline V gene has CDR1 DFQATT and CDR2 SNEGSKA (reference sequence). CDR3 in DNA: TGCACCACGATGAGGCGGGGAGAGACCCAGTACTTC. Translating it yields CTTMRRGETQYF.

The sample holds many counts of this clonotype. The CDR3 DNA sequence: TGCAGTGCTAGAGATTGGGGGAGGGGAGAGACCCAGTACTTC. This translates into CSARDWGRGETQYF. V is TRBV20-1 and J is TRBJ2-5; 7 bases line up with TRBD2. This CDR3 region has 14 residues. Germline V gene sequence: CDR1 DFQATT, CDR2 SNEGSKA (reference sequence). The ends lost 0 bases at V and 4 bases at J; junction bases unmatched: 5.

This clonotype was recorded at least ten times. This chain joins TRBV7-2 and TRBJ2-7; D might be TRBD1 (8 bases). V was pared by 1 base and J by 2 bases, with 15 bases between. The CDR3 totals 16 residues. Per germline, CDR1 SGHTA and CDR2 FQGNSA. In nucleotides, the CDR3 is TGTGCCAGCAGCTTAGGGTACAGGGGGGGTACCTACGAGCAGTACTTC. It yields the protein CASSLGYRGGTYEQYF.

The gene calls are TRBV28 and TRBJ2-2; D tentatively reads TRBD1 or TRBD2 (6 bases each). Trimming took off 3 bases at V and 4 bases at J, with 12 bases between the two ends. The germline gives CDR1 MDHEN, CDR2 SYDVKM. CDR3 size: 15 residues. The CDR3, as DNA: TGTGCCAGCAGTTTTCCAGGGGAGGCCACCGGGGAGCTGTTTTTT. This sequence encodes CASSFPGEATGELFF.

This clonotype was seen a handful of times. The V and J genes are TRBV19 and TRBJ1-1; tentative D call: TRBD1 (6 bases). The CDR3 is made up of 14 amino acids. V shed 5 bases and J shed 5 bases, with 15 bases lying between them. CDR1 and CDR2 (germline): LNHDA, SQIVND (reference sequence). CDR3 in amino acids: CASSWGARGTEAFF. The DNA of the CDR3 is TGTGCCAGTAGTTGGGGGGCAAGAGGAACTGAAGCTTTCTTT.

Many counts were recorded for this clonotype. The rearrangement links TRBV18 to TRBJ1-5, with D possibly being TRBD1 (5 bases). This CDR3 contains 15 residues. Germline V gene lookup returns CDR1 KGHSH and CDR2 LQKENI. Trimming removed 2 bases at V and 1 base at J, with 9 bases between. The chain's CDR3 is CASSPGGVSNQPQHF. As DNA, the CDR3 is TGTGCCAGCTCACCAGGGGGAGTAAGCAATCAGCCCCAGCATTTT.

Many counts were recorded for this clonotype. The V call is TRBV11-2, the J call TRBJ2-1; a possible D gene is TRBD2 (6 bases). CDR1 and CDR2 (germline): SGHAT, FQNNGV. The CDR3 runs 17 residues. Trimming stripped 5 bases from V and 2 bases from J, with 19 bases between. For the CDR3, the DNA is TGTGCCAGCAGCCGGGGCGCACGGGAGCGACCCTACAATGAGCAGTTCTTC. It translates to CASSRGARERPYNEQFF.

This rearrangement joins TRBV10-3 to TRBJ1-2, with D possibly being TRBD1 (6 bases). The germline CDR1 and CDR2 sequences are ENHRY and SYGVKD. Deletions cut 6 bases from V and 2 bases from J, with 13 bases between. CDR3 length: 14 residues. CDR3 DNA sequence: TGTGCCATCAGGGGGGGCCAGGGAAACTATGGCTACACCTTC. Translated, it gives CAIRGGQGNYGYTF.

The sample holds many counts of this clonotype. The V gene is TRBV28, the J gene TRBJ1-1; the D gene is possibly TRBD1 (6 bases). Between the trimmed V and J ends, which lost 5 bases and 0 bases, there was a span of 13 bases. The CDR3 is 15 residues long. The germline gives CDR1 MDHEN, CDR2 SYDVKM. CDR3 in amino acids: CASSLQQGMNTEAFF. For the CDR3, the DNA is TGTGCCAGCAGTCTACAACAGGGAATGAACACTGAAGCTTTCTTT.

This clonotype showed up many times. The likely explanation is a read error, given a far larger clone one base away. J is TRBJ2-3 and V is TRBV7-9; D possibly corresponds to TRBD2 (5 bases). The CDR3 sequence is 11 residues long. V was clipped by 6 bases and J by 5 bases, with 6 bases between them. From germline, CDR1 is SEHNR and CDR2 FQNEAQ (reference sequence). CDR3 sequence (DNA): TGTGCCAGCAGTGCGGGAGATACGCAGTATTTT. Its translation is CASSAGDTQYF.

This clonotype was seen many times. V and J are TRBV28 and TRBJ2-7; weak D call: TRBD2 (5 bases). The CDR3 consists of 14 residues. Germline CDR1 and CDR2: MDHEN and SYDVKM. Trimming removed 5 bases from V and 2 bases from J, with 13 bases in between. Here the CDR3 reads CASSPLSGTYEQYF. The CDR3 nucleotides are TGTGCCAGCAGTCCTCTAAGCGGTACCTACGAGCAGTACTTC.

In its sample, this clonotype was seen many times. The chain joins TRBV7-9 to TRBJ2-2; weak D call: TRBD1 (5 bases). The CDR3 totals 13 residues. Germline V gene lookup returns CDR1 SEHNR and CDR2 FQNEAQ (reference sequence). V was pared by 5 bases and J by 5 bases, with 9 bases between. The CDR3 is CASSTAGTGELFF. The CDR3 coding sequence is TGTGCCAGCAGCACGGCAGGGACCGGGGAGCTGTTTTTT.

This clonotype was found many times. The chain employs TRBV20-1 and TRBJ2-1; 10 nucleotides line up with TRBD2. Trimming took 3 bases from V and 3 from J; bases not matched to a gene: 5. CDR3 length: 15 amino acids. From germline, CDR1 is DFQATT and CDR2 SNEGSKA (reference sequence). In DNA form, the CDR3 reads TGCAGTGCTAGTAAAGGACTAGCGGACTACAATGAGCAGTTCTTC. As protein: CSASKGLADYNEQFF.

The sample holds many counts of this clonotype. This chain links TRBV5-1 with TRBJ2-7, with D possibly matching TRBD2 (6 bases). The germline gives CDR1 SGHRS, CDR2 YFSETQ. This CDR3 is 14 amino acids long. V gave up 0 bases and J gave up 3 bases, with 10 bases separating them. The CDR3 here is CASSLETGVYEQYF. The DNA for the CDR3 is TGCGCCAGCAGCTTGGAAACGGGAGTCTACGAGCAGTACTTC.

This clonotype occurred many times. The V call is TRBV5-5, the J call TRBJ2-7, with 7 bases matching TRBD2. With V trimmed by 0 bases and J by 12 bases, 12 bases remained unmatched. Germline V gives CDR1 SGHKS, CDR2 YYEKEE (reference sequence). The CDR3 sequence is 14 residues long. CDR3 in DNA: TGTGCCAGCAGCTTGGCGGTGGGAGGGCCGGAACTGTACTTC. This encodes CASSLAVGGPELYF.

This clonotype has ten or more counts. The gene calls are TRBV6-1 and TRBJ1-1; D not certain. The V gene lost 6 bases and the J gene lost 1 base, with 21 bases spanning the gap. Germline V lookup: CDR1 MNHNS, CDR2 SASEGT. The length of the CDR3 is 17 residues. The CDR3 DNA reads as TGTGCCAGCAGATCTCCGGGCCCCCCCCGGAAGAACACTGAAGCTTTCTTT. Protein: CASRSPGPPRKNTEAFF.

The V and J genes are TRBV27 and TRBJ2-1; TRBD2 matches at 10 bases. With 6 bases clipped from V and 5 bases from J, the junction kept 7 bases outside the gene matches. CDR1 is MNHEY and CDR2 is SMNVEV in the germline V gene (reference sequence). The CDR3 is made up of 15 amino acids. The CDR3 loop reads CASRPLAGGDNEQFF. CDR3 coding DNA: TGTGCCAGCAGGCCCTTAGCGGGAGGAGACAATGAGCAGTTCTTC.

This chain uses TRBV28 with TRBJ1-2; tentatively, D is TRBD1 (6 bases). The V gene's germline CDR1 is MDHEN and CDR2 SYDVKM. CDR3 length: 15 amino acids. V was shortened by 8 bases and J by 0 bases, with 16 bases between the two germline ends. The CDR3 sequence is CASSGTPQANYGYTF. The CDR3 DNA follows: TGTGCCAGCTCTGGGACACCTCAAGCTAACTATGGCTACACCTTC.

This chain connects TRBV2 to TRBJ2-7; TRBD1 matches 8 bases. The J segment lost 0 bases and the V segment lost 7 bases, leaving 5 bases of the junction unmatched. Germline lookup yields CDR1 SNHLY and CDR2 FYNNEI. This CDR3 comprises 14 residues. The CDR3, as DNA: TGTGCCAGCAAGGACAGGGACCTCTCCTACGAGCAGTACTTC. It is translated as CASKDRDLSYEQYF.

Only a few counts were recorded for this clonotype. J is TRBJ2-3 and V is TRBV12-3 or TRBV12-4, with D perhaps matching TRBD1 (5 bases). The CDR3 sequence is 13 residues long. Trimming removed 6 bases from V and 4 bases from J, with 11 bases in between. The CDR3 is CASSPTVPDTQYF. CDR3 in DNA: TGTGCCAGCAGCCCGACAGTCCCAGATACGCAGTATTTT.

This clonotype has a count of ten or more. The chain carries TRBV7-9 and TRBJ2-1, with TRBD2 matching 12 bases. J gave up 0 bases and V 4 bases, and 4 bases lay outside the gene matches. The germline gives CDR1 SEHNR, CDR2 FQNEAQ (reference sequence). CDR3 size: 17 residues. CDR3 region: CASSSSSGRASYNEQFF. In nucleotides, the CDR3 is TGTGCCAGCAGCTCCTCTAGCGGGAGGGCCTCCTACAATGAGCAGTTCTTC.

The sample holds a few counts of this clonotype. The chain links TRBV12-3 or TRBV12-4 to TRBJ2-5, with TRBD1 matching over 8 bases. The CDR3 is made up of 13 amino acids. J lost 4 bases, V lost 6 bases, and 4 bases had no gene match. CDR3 bases: TGTGCCAGCAGCTGGACAGGGTTAGAGACCCAGTACTTC. This sequence encodes CASSWTGLETQYF.

This clonotype has a handful of counts. This chain joins TRBV5-4 and TRBJ1-6; D is perhaps TRBD1 (6 bases). The germline V and J ends were trimmed by 3 bases and 10 bases, with 8 bases remaining between them. Germline V CDR1 and CDR2: SGHNT, YYREEE (reference sequence). The CDR3 sequence is 12 residues long. CDR3 residues: CASSWGASPLHF. The DNA of the CDR3 is TGTGCCAGCAGCTGGGGGGCCTCACCCCTCCACTTT.